These T cell receptor beta chains were read from a single sample in a study of PD-1 blockade in mismatch repair-deficient tumors. Their antigens are not known. TCRdb's copy holds only in-frame clones and misses some; the assay was immunoSEQ multiplex PCR. The repertoire includes about 9,800 clones, around 88% of them detected once, and around 23% sits in the top ten. The material sequenced was cells cultured in vitro, taken from a patient treated with pembrolizumab. Receptor source: an adult with mismatch repair-deficient cancer. Both conserved end residues are part of each CDR3. The order of the fields is D gene, J gene, V gene, clone size, CDR3 DNA, CDR3 protein. The D gene is left open where the match is weak. The size of a clone is reported for some rows only, either as once, few or many, or as a class for expanded clones.

NA	TRBJ2-7	TRBV28	few	TGTGCCAGCAGTTTAGGACTCTCCTACGAGCAGTACTTC	CASSLGLSYEQYF
NA	TRBJ2-7	TRBV18	NA	TGTGCCAGCTCACCGGGGACGGGGCCCTCCTACGAGCAGTACTTC	CASSPGTGPSYEQYF
TRBD1	TRBJ1-1	TRBV7-8	once	TGTGCCAGCAGCTTAGCGGTAGGACAGGGGGCCGGGTTTACTGAAGCTTTCTTT	CASSLAVGQGAGFTEAFF
NA	TRBJ1-5	TRBV11-2	NA	TGTGCCAGCAGCTTGGCAAATGGCAATCAGCCCCAGCATTTT	CASSLANGNQPQHF
NA	TRBJ2-3	TRBV5-1	NA	TGCGCCAGCAGCTCCGCTAGCGTTTGGGTTGGGTTGGGTTTCACAGATACGCAGTATTTT	CASSSASVWVGLGFTDTQYF
NA	TRBJ1-3	TRBV5-1	few	TGCGCCAGCAGCCTAACTTCTGGAAACACCATATATTTT	CASSLTSGNTIYF
TRBD2	TRBJ2-1	TRBV2	NA	TGTGCCAGCAGACTCAGCGGGAGCTCCTACAATGAGCAGTTCTTC	CASRLSGSSYNEQFF
NA	TRBJ2-4	TRBV30	NA	TGTGCCTGGGGAAAGGGCCTAGCCAAAAACATTCAGTACTTC	CAWGKGLAKNIQYF
NA	TRBJ2-1	TRBV5-1	NA	TGCGCCAGCAGTTCCTCCCAGTTCTACAATGAGCAGTTCTTC	CASSSSQFYNEQFF
NA	TRBJ2-1	TRBV28	NA	TGTGCCAGCAGTGATAGGGGACTGAGCTCCTACAATGAGCAGTTCTTC	CASSDRGLSSYNEQFF
TRBD2	TRBJ2-7	TRBV7-6	once	TGTGCCAGCAGCTTACTAGCGGACTCCTACGAGCAGTACTTC	CASSLLADSYEQYF
TRBD1	TRBJ2-7	TRBV11-1	NA	TGTGCCAGCAGCCCCGGACAGGAGACAGGGGAGCAGTACTTC	CASSPGQETGEQYF
NA	TRBJ2-3	TRBV9	NA	TGTGCCAGCAGCGTATTGGGCGTCCGGGGGGATACGCAGTATTTT	CASSVLGVRGDTQYF
NA	TRBJ1-1	TRBV5-1	NA	TGCGCCAGCAGCTTGGGCGGGGTGGGTAGCTACACTGAAGCTTTCTTT	CASSLGGVGSYTEAFF
NA	TRBJ2-7	TRBV7-9	once	TGTGCCAGCAGCTTCCTAGGGAGCTCCTACGAGCAGTACTTC	CASSFLGSSYEQYF
NA	TRBJ1-2	TRBV5-1	few	TGCGCCAGCAGCTTAGGCGACGCAAACTATGGCTACACCTTC	CASSLGDANYGYTF
NA	TRBJ2-7	TRBV27	NA	TGTGCCAGCAGCAAAGACCCGGGGGGCCCCTACGAGCAGTACTTC	CASSKDPGGPYEQYF
NA	TRBJ2-7	TRBV4-1	NA	TGCGCCAGCAGCCTCCTTCCATCCTACGAGCAGTACTTC	CASSLLPSYEQYF
NA	TRBJ2-7	TRBV27	NA	TGTGCCAGCAGTTCCCTCGTTAGCGGCAGCTCCTACGAGCAGTACTTC	CASSSLVSGSSYEQYF
NA	TRBJ2-7	TRBV6-6	few	TGTGCCAGCAGGCTCATCGGATACGAGCAGTACTTC	CASRLIGYEQYF
NA	TRBJ2-1	TRBV7-9	few	TGTGCCAGCAGCTTCGACGGGAGAGGGAGACGCAATGAGCAGTTCTTC	CASSFDGRGRRNEQFF
NA	TRBJ2-2	TRBV10-1	NA	TGCGCCAGCAAACAGGGAGGCACCGGGGAGCTGTTTTTT	CASKQGGTGELFF